The present entry profiles one T cell receptor beta chain with its context. J lost 1 base, V lost 6 bases, and 4 bases had no gene match. Germline CDR1 reads KGHSH; CDR2 reads LQKENI. CDR3 length equals 16 residues. The data derive from a study of T cell changes during pregnancy in multiple sclerosis. Profiling relied on immunoSEQ multiplex PCR, and the TCRdb table lists in-frame clones only, not all of them. The table has 70,000 to 85,000 clones, around 90% seen once. Sequencing was performed on peripheral blood, taken before pregnancy. This TCR was sampled from a female donor with multiple sclerosis, enrolled in a pregnancy study. This chain joins TRBV18 and TRBJ2-3, with 13 bases aligning to TRBD2. The CDR3 sequence is CASSYGLAGGTDTQYF. Here the CDR3 DNA reads TGTGCCAGCTCTTACGGACTAGCGGGGGGCACAGATACGCAGTATTTT.